Presented here are 22 T cell receptor beta chains from one specimen sequenced in a study of shared clonotypes between healthy human individuals. Profiled with immunoSEQ multiplex PCR; TCRdb holds only in-frame clones, not every one. The table includes fewer than 100,000 clones, 67% detected once. Specimen: memory CD8+ T cells sorted from blood. Noted subset: CD45RO+ cells pooled with CCR7-negative TemRA cells. The source is a man aged 25 to 40 in good health.

A few counts support this clone. The rearrangement joins TRBV10-2 to TRBJ2-1; 8 nucleotides match TRBD2. Trimming removed 8 bases from V and 4 bases from J; junction bases left unmatched: 10. CDR3 length: 15 amino acids. CDR1 WSHSY and CDR2 SAAADI come from the germline V gene. In nucleotides, the CDR3 is TGCGCCAGCGCTGGGTGGACTAGCAGTTACAATGAGCAGTTCTTC. The encoded protein is CASAGWTSSYNEQFF.

The V and J genes are TRBV19 and TRBJ2-3; D is unclear. V was clipped by 3 bases and J by 0 bases, with 4 bases between them. This CDR3 region has 13 residues. Germline V gives CDR1 LNHDA, CDR2 SQIVND (reference sequence). Here the CDR3 reads CASSMFSTDTQYF. DNA of the CDR3: TGTGCCAGTAGTATGTTTAGCACAGATACGCAGTATTTT.

The rearrangement links TRBV10-2 to TRBJ1-1; D remains unclear. The V gene's germline CDR1 is WSHSY and CDR2 SAAADI. The V and J ends lost 7 bases and 0 bases respectively, with 9 bases between them. The CDR3 totals 13 residues. The CDR3 reads CASTLTLNTEAFF. CDR3 coding DNA: TGCGCCAGCACTCTAACATTGAACACTGAAGCTTTCTTT.

The chain joins TRBV18 to TRBJ2-7; 13 nucleotides line up with TRBD2. Germline loops: CDR1 KGHSH, CDR2 LQKENI. The CDR3 sequence is 20 residues long. Trimming removed 2 bases from V and 5 bases from J; junction bases left unmatched: 18. CDR3 residues: CASSPITGLAGVLERDEQYF. As DNA, the CDR3 is TGTGCCAGCTCACCAATCACTGGACTAGCGGGAGTATTAGAGAGGGACGAGCAGTACTTC. Full variable domain (rest looked up from reference TRBV18 and TRBJ2-7): NAGVMQNPRHLVRRRGQEARLRCSPMKGHSHVYWYRQLPEEGLKFMVYLQKENIIDESGMPKERFSAEFPKEGPSILRIQQVVRGDSAAYFCASSPITGLAGVLERDEQYFGPGTRLTVT.

This clone appeared once. The chain uses TRBV25-1 and TRBJ2-7, with 7 bases aligning to TRBD2. Trimming at V came to 7 bases and at J to 2 bases, leaving 5 bases not matched to a gene. This CDR3 is 13 amino acids long. Germline CDR1 is MGHDK and CDR2 is SYGVNS. CDR3: CASTSSGAYEQYF. The CDR3, as DNA: TGTGCCAGCACCTCTAGCGGAGCCTACGAGCAGTACTTC.

V gene TRBV7-2 combines with J gene TRBJ1-2; D is undetermined. This CDR3 region has 17 residues. The V gene's germline CDR1 is SGHTA and CDR2 FQGNSA. V was trimmed by 2 bases and J by 2 bases, leaving 18 bases between them. The CDR3 bases are TGTGCCAGCAGCTTAAGCCTTTGGACGGCCACCAACTATGGCTACACCTTC. Translated, it gives CASSLSLWTATNYGYTF.

This clone showed up just a few times. This chain connects TRBV6-1 to TRBJ1-3; D not resolved. CDR1 is MNHNS, CDR2 SASEGT, per germline. The V end was cut by 0 bases, the J end by 0 bases, with 3 bases between. CDR3 size: 14 residues. The CDR3 DNA reads TGTGCCAGCAGTGAAGCCTCCTCTGGAAACACCATATATTTT. Residues: CASSEASSGNTIYF.

This clone has a handful of counts. The chain is built from TRBV15 and TRBJ2-6, with D unresolved. There are 16 residues in the CDR3. Trimming took off 0 bases at V and 0 bases at J, with 6 bases between the two ends. Germline lookup yields CDR1 LNHNV and CDR2 YYDKDF (reference sequence). The DNA of the CDR3 is TGTGCCACCAGCAGAGATATGGGCTCTGGGGCCAACGTCCTGACTTTC. Amino acid sequence: CATSRDMGSGANVLTF.

The chain uses TRBV9 and TRBJ2-7; the D gene is possibly TRBD1 (6 bases). V lost 3 bases to trimming and J lost 3 bases, with 13 bases between them. The CDR3 runs to 14 residues. The germline gives CDR1 SGDLS, CDR2 YYNGEE. The CDR3 region has the DNA TGTGCCAGCAGCGAGGACAGAGCGCGCTACGAGCAGTACTTC. Protein: CASSEDRARYEQYF.

The chain has TRBV6-1 and TRBJ2-2, with TRBD2 as a possible D gene (7 bases). The CDR3 totals 15 residues. The V gene's germline CDR1 is MNHNS and CDR2 SASEGT. The germline V and J ends were trimmed by 7 bases and 5 bases, with 17 bases remaining between them. This chain's CDR3 is CASTRGGGRTGELFF. DNA for the CDR3: TGTGCCAGCACCCGGGGAGGGGGACGAACCGGGGAGCTGTTTTTT.

This clone turned up a few times. The genes are TRBV28 and TRBJ1-2; D uncertain. CDR1 MDHEN and CDR2 SYDVKM come from the germline V gene. The V gene lost 2 bases and the J gene lost 5 bases, with 9 bases spanning the gap. This CDR3 spans 13 amino acids. The CDR3 nucleotides read TGTGCCAGCAGTTTAGCGTGGGGATATGGCTACACCTTC. Amino acids: CASSLAWGYGYTF.

J is TRBJ1-1 and V is TRBV2; D perhaps matches TRBD1 (6 bases). Trimming stripped 6 bases from V and 1 base from J, with 15 bases between. The CDR3 contains 15 residues. Germline V gene sequence: CDR1 SNHLY, CDR2 FYNNEI. CDR3 DNA sequence: TGTGCCAGCAGCCTCCCCCACAGGGAGAACACTGAAGCTTTCTTT. This gives the protein CASSLPHRENTEAFF.

Only a few counts were recorded for this clone. Different DNA sequences within this sample yield the same CDR3. The chain uses TRBV28 and TRBJ2-7, with TRBD1 matching 8 bases. The junction had 4 bases not matched to a gene; V was cut back by 6 bases and J by 3 bases. The CDR3 totals 13 residues. Germline lookup yields CDR1 MDHEN and CDR2 SYDVKM. CDR3 DNA sequence: TGTGCCAGCAGCTCCGGGACAGGCTACGAGCAGTACTTC. This encodes CASSSGTGYEQYF.

The CDR3 sequence is CASKGSARQPQHF. CDR3 nucleotides: TGTGCCAGTAAGGGTAGCGCGCGTCAGCCCCAGCATTTT. The genes are TRBV19 and TRBJ1-5; D uncertain. Per the germline V gene, CDR1 is LNHDA and CDR2 is SQIVND (reference sequence). V was cut by 7 bases and J by 6 bases, with 13 bases left in between. This CDR3 is built from 13 residues.

Only one count was recorded for this clone. This chain uses TRBV10-3 with TRBJ1-2, with D perhaps TRBD1 (6 bases). Per germline, CDR1 ENHRY and CDR2 SYGVKD. The ends were cut back, 2 bases at V and 4 bases at J, with 14 bases in the middle. CDR3 length equals 15 residues. The CDR3 is CAISETLTGGYGYTF. Here the CDR3 DNA reads TGTGCCATCAGTGAGACCCTGACAGGAGGCTATGGCTACACCTTC.

This clone has a single count. The rearrangement links TRBV14 to TRBJ2-7; possibly TRBD2 for D (6 bases). The CDR3 is 15 amino acids. The ends were cut back, 5 bases at V and 3 bases at J, with 17 bases in the middle. Germline V gene lookup returns CDR1 SGHDN and CDR2 FVKESK. Here the CDR3 reads CASSVDQRGIYEQYF. The CDR3 DNA sequence: TGTGCCAGCAGCGTCGACCAGCGCGGGATCTACGAGCAGTACTTC.

This sequence joins TRBV18 and TRBJ2-1; TRBD1 might be the D (6 bases). The CDR3 runs to 13 residues. Per the germline V gene, CDR1 is KGHSH and CDR2 is LQKENI. Trimming took off 3 bases at V and 7 bases at J, with 10 bases between the two ends. The CDR3 DNA is TGTGCCAGCTCACCCCTCGACAGGAATGAGCAGTTCTTC. Protein product: CASSPLDRNEQFF.

The J gene is TRBJ2-1, the V gene TRBV7-6, with 8 bases matching TRBD2. With V trimmed by 5 bases and J by 8 bases, 14 bases remained unmatched. From germline, CDR1 is SGHVS and CDR2 FNYEAQ. The CDR3 extends over 16 amino acids. CDR3 bases: TGTGCCAGCAGCGCCCCCGCAGGACTAGCCCTATATGAGCAGTTCTTC. Translation: CASSAPAGLALYEQFF.

This sequence joins TRBV4-2 and TRBJ2-4; no clear D. The CDR3 sequence is 13 residues long. V was shortened by 0 bases and J by 15 bases, with 15 bases between the two germline ends. Germline CDR1 is LGHNA and CDR2 is YNFKEQ. DNA of the CDR3: TGTGCCAGCAGCCAAGACCCGCAGTCGATTGGGTACTTC. Translation: CASSQDPQSIGYF.

This clone appeared many times. In the same sample, other DNA sequences code for this CDR3. The chain has TRBV6-5 and TRBJ1-1; a weak D match, TRBD1 (5 bases). From germline, CDR1 is MNHEY and CDR2 SVGAGI. The CDR3 has 14 amino acids. Trimming removed 2 bases from V and 0 bases from J, with 7 bases in between. CDR3: CASSYRGLNTEAFF. In DNA, the CDR3 is TGTGCCAGCAGTTACCGGGGCTTGAACACTGAAGCTTTCTTT.

As for this clone: Other DNA sequences in the same sample also yield this CDR3. This sequence joins TRBV15 and TRBJ2-1; unclear D gene. Per germline, CDR1 LNHNV and CDR2 YYDKDF (reference sequence). There are 13 residues in the CDR3. The V end was cut by 0 bases, the J end by 7 bases, with 7 bases between. The CDR3 DNA is TGTGCCACCAGCAGAGATCTGTCGAATGAGCAGTTCTTC. Amino acids: CATSRDLSNEQFF.

The chain uses TRBV7-6 and TRBJ1-5; D perhaps matches TRBD1 (5 bases). V dropped 6 bases and J dropped 0 bases, with 12 bases sitting between them. This CDR3 region has 15 residues. Germline V CDR1 and CDR2: SGHVS, FNYEAQ. Written as DNA, the CDR3 is TGTGCCAGCAGGAGGGGCCTGTATAGCAATCAGCCCCAGCATTTT. This encodes CASRRGLYSNQPQHF.